One and the same sample provided the 4 T cell receptor beta chains below, sequenced in a study of T-cell memory formation after mild COVID-19. TCRdb recomputed calls from the 5' RACE reads with MiXCR, one row per CDR3 protein. The sample yields 50,000 or so distinct CDR3 sequences, around a quarter seen once. Sequenced sample: PBMCs or a T cell subset sorted from them (not recorded which). Receptors originate from a man aged 18 to 35 who had mild COVID-19 (a few samples of this study predate the infection). Cell type and time point are not known.

The CDR3 DNA is TGTGCCAGTCGGGACAGGAGCTCCTACGAGCAGTACTTC. Translating it yields CASRDRSSYEQYF. The gene calls are TRBV6-5 and TRBJ2-7; 8 nucleotides match TRBD1. This CDR3 region has 13 residues. Germline CDR1 reads MNHEY; CDR2 reads SVGAGI. With 9 bases clipped from V and 0 bases from J, the junction kept 4 bases outside the gene matches.

This clonotype was detected only once. This chain connects TRBV4-1 to TRBJ1-6; D remains ambiguous. Germline lookup yields CDR1 MGHRA and CDR2 YSYEKL. V lost 0 bases to trimming and J lost 7 bases, with 4 bases between them. The CDR3 has 13 amino acids. CDR3 region: CASSQDGNSPLHF. As DNA, the CDR3 is TGCGCCAGCAGCCAAGATGGGAATTCACCCCTCCACTTT.

This clonotype was seen a handful of times. The chain has TRBV14 and TRBJ2-7, with TRBD1 matching over 7 bases. The CDR3 has 16 amino acids. V gave up 2 bases and J gave up 1 base; unmatched junction bases: 8. Germline V gene data show CDR1 as SGHDN and CDR2 as FVKESK. The chain's CDR3 is CASSQLSTGQSYEQYF. The CDR3 DNA sequence: TGTGCCAGCAGCCAACTATCGACAGGGCAGTCCTACGAGCAGTACTTC.

This clonotype turned up a few times. This rearrangement joins TRBV6-5 to TRBJ2-7; D ambiguous. Trimming pared 5 bases from V and 7 bases from J, leaving 15 bases between. The CDR3 has 13 residues. Germline V gives CDR1 MNHEY, CDR2 SVGAGI. The CDR3 protein is CASSPSPLGEQYF. The CDR3 DNA reads as TGTGCCAGCAGTCCCTCCCCCCTCGGAGAGCAGTACTTC.